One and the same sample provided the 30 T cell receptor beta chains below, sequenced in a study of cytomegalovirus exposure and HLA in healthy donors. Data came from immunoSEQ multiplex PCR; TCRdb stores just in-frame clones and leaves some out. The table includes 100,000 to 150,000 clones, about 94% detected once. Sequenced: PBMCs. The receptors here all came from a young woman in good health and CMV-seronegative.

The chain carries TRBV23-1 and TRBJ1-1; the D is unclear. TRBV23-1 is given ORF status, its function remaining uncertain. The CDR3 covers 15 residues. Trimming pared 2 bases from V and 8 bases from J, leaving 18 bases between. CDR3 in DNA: TGCGCCAGCAGTCAAACGTGGACGGGGAAGTTGGAAGCTTTCTTT. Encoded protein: CASSQTWTGKLEAFF.

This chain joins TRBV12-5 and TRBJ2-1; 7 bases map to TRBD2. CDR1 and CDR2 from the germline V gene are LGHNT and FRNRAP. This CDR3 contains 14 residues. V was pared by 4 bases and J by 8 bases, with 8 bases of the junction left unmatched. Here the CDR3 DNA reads TGTGCTAGTGGTTCAGCGGGGTTAGTCGATGAGCAGTTCTTC. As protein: CASGSAGLVDEQFF.

CDR3 region: CASSAFILQGVPGYTF. CDR3 nucleotides: TGTGCCAGTAGTGCTTTCATCTTACAGGGTGTCCCTGGCTACACCTTC. The chain combines TRBV19 with TRBJ1-2, with a possible D match to TRBD1 (6 bases). The CDR3 consists of 16 residues. V was shortened by 5 bases and J by 7 bases, with 23 bases between the two germline ends. CDR1 LNHDA and CDR2 SQIVND come from the germline V gene (reference sequence).

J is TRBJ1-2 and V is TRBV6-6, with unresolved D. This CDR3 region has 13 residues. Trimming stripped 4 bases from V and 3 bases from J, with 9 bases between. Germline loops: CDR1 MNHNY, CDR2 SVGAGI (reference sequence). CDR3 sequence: CASSSQNDYGYTF. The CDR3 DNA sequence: TGTGCCAGCAGTTCTCAGAACGACTATGGCTACACCTTC.

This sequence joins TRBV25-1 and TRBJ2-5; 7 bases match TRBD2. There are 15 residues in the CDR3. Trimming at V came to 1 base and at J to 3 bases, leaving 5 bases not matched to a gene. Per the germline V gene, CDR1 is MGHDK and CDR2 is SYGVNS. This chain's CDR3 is CASSEFVTSKETQYF. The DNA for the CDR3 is TGTGCCAGCAGTGAATTCGTGACTAGCAAAGAGACCCAGTACTTC.

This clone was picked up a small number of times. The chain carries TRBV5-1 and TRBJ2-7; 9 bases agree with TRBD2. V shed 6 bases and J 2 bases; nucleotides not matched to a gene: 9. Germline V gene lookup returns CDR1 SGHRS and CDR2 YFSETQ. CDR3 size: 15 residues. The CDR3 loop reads CASKRGDSQAYEQYF. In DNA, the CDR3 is TGCGCCAGCAAGCGGGGGGACAGCCAGGCCTACGAGCAGTACTTC.

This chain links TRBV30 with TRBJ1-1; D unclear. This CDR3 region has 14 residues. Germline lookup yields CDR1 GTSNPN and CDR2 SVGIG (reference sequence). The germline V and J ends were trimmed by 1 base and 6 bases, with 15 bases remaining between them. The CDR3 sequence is CAWSARAYVPEAFF. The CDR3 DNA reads TGTGCCTGGAGTGCAAGAGCGTATGTCCCTGAAGCTTTCTTT. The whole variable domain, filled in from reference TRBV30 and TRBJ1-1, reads SQTIHQWPATLVQPVGSPLSLECTVEGTSNPNLYWYRQAAGRGLQLLFYSVGIGQISSEVPQNLSASRPQDRQFILSSKKLLLSDSGFYLCAWSARAYVPEAFFGQGTRLTVV.

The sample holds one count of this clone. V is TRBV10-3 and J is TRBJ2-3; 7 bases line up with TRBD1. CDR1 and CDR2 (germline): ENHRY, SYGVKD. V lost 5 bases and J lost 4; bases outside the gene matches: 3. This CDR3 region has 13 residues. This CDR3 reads CAISRQGPDTQYF. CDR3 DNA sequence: TGTGCCATCAGTCGACAGGGTCCAGATACGCAGTATTTT.

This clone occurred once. The CDR3 spells CASSVDRGQNLNGYTF. The CDR3 coding sequence is TGTGCCAGCAGCGTTGACAGGGGCCAAAATTTGAATGGCTACACCTTC. The V gene is TRBV9, the J gene TRBJ1-2, with 8 bases lining up with TRBD1. The ends lost 2 bases at V and 6 bases at J; junction bases unmatched: 12. Germline V gene lookup returns CDR1 SGDLS and CDR2 YYNGEE. The CDR3 consists of 16 residues.

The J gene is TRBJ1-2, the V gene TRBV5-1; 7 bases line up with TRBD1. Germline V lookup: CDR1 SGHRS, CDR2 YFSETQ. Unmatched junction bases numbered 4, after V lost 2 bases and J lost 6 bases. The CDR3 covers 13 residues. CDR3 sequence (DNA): TGCGCCAGCAGCTTCACAGGGGAGGATGGCTACACCTTC. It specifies CASSFTGEDGYTF.

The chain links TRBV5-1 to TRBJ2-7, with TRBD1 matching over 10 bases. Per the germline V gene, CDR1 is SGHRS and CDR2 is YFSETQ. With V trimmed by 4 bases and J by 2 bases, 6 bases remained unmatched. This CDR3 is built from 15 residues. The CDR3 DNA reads TGCGCCAGCAGCGGGGGGACAGGGGAACCCTACGAGCAGTACTTC. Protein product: CASSGGTGEPYEQYF.

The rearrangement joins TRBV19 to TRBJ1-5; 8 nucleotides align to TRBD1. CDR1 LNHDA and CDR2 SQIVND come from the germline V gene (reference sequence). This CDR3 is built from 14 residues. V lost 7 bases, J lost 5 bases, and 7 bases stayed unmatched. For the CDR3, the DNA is TGTGCCAGTACCGACGGACAGGGACATCAGCCCCAGCATTTT. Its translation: CASTDGQGHQPQHF.

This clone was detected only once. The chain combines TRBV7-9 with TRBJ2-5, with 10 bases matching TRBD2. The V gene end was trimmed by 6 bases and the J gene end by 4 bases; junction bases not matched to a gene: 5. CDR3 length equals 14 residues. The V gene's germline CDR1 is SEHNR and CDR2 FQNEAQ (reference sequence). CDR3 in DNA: TGTGCCAGCAGTTCCAGGACTAGCGGAGAGACCCAGTACTTC. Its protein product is CASSSRTSGETQYF.

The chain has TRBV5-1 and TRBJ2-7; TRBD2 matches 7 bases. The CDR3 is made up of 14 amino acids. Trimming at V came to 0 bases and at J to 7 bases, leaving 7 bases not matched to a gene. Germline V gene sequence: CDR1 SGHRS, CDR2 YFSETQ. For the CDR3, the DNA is TGCGCCAGCAGCTTGGGGGAGGGCCTGTATGAGCAGTACTTC. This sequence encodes CASSLGEGLYEQYF.

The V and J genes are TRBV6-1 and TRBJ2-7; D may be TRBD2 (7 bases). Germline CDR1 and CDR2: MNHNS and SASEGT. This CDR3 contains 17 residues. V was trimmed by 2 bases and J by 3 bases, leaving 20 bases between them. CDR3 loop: CASSEYYEWGGGYEQYF. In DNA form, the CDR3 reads TGTGCCAGCAGTGAATATTACGAGTGGGGGGGCGGCTACGAGCAGTACTTC.

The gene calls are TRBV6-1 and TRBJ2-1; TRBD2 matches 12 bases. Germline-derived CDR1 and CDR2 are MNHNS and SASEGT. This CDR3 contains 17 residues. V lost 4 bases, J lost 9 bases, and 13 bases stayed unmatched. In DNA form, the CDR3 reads TGTGCCAGCAGTGCTCTTGGACTAGCGGGAAAGGGGACTGAGCAGTTCTTC. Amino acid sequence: CASSALGLAGKGTEQFF.

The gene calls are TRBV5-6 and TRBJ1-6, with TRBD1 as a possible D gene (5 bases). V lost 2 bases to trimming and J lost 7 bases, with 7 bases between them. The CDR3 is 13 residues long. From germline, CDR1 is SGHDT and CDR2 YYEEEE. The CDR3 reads CASSFSGNSPLHF. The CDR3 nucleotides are TGTGCCAGCAGCTTTTCAGGGAATTCACCCCTCCACTTT.

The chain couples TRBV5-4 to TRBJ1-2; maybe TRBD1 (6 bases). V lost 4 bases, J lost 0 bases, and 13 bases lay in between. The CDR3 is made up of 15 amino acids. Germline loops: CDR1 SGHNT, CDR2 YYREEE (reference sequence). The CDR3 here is CASSPDRNPNYGYTF. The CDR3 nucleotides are TGTGCCAGCAGCCCCGACAGGAATCCTAACTATGGCTACACCTTC.

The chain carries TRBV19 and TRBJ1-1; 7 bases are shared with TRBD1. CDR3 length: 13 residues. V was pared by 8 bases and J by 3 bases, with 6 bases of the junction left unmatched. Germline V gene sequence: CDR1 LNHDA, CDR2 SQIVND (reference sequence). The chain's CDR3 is CASRYRGYTEAFF. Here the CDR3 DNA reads TGTGCCAGTCGATACAGGGGTTACACTGAAGCTTTCTTT.

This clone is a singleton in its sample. The CDR3 sequence is CASSLLRIVGETQYF. For the CDR3, the DNA is TGTGCCAGCAGCTTATTGAGGATAGTCGGGGAGACCCAGTACTTC. This rearrangement joins TRBV7-9 to TRBJ2-5; D ambiguous. Germline loops: CDR1 SEHNR, CDR2 FQNEAQ (reference sequence). The CDR3 extends over 15 amino acids. The ends were cut back, 2 bases at V and 5 bases at J, with 15 bases in the middle.

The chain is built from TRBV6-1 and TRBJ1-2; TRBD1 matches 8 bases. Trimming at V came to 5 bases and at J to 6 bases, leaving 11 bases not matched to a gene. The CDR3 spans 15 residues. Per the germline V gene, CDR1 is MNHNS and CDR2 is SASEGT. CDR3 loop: CASSPQTGELNGYTF. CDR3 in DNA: TGTGCCAGCAGTCCACAGACAGGGGAGTTAAATGGCTACACCTTC.

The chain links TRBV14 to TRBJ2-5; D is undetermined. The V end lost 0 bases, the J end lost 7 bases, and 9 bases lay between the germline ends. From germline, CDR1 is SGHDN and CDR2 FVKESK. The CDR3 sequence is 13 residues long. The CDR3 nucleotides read TGTGCCAGCAGCCAAGAGCTAAGAGGGACCCAGTACTTC. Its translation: CASSQELRGTQYF.

CDR3 residues: CASSLLGQGVEQYF. DNA for the CDR3: TGCGCCAGCAGCTTGCTCGGACAGGGGGTAGAGCAGTACTTC. The chain combines TRBV5-1 with TRBJ2-7, with 10 positions matching TRBD1. CDR1 and CDR2 (germline): SGHRS, YFSETQ. V lost 1 base to trimming and J lost 7 bases; unmatched junction nucleotides: 5. This CDR3 has 14 amino acids. The full variable domain, rest sourced from reference TRBV5-1 and TRBJ2-7, is KAGVTQTPRYLIKTRGQQVTLSCSPISGHRSVSWYQQTPGQGLQFLFEYFSETQRNKGNFPGRFSGRQFSNSRSEMNVSTLELGDSALYLCASSLLGQGVEQYFGPGTRLTVT.

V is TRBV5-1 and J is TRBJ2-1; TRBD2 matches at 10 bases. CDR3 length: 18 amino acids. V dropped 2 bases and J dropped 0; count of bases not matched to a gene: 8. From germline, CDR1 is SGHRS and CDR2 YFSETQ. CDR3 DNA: TGCGCCAGCAGCTTTTTAGCGGGAGGCCAGAGCTCCTACAATGAGCAGTTCTTC. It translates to CASSFLAGGQSSYNEQFF.

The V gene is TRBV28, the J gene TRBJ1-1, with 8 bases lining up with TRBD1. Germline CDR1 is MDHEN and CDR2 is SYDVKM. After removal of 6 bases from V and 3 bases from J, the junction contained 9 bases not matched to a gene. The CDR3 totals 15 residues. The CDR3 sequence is CASRNAGTGDTEAFF. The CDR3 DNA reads TGTGCCAGCAGGAATGCCGGGACAGGAGACACTGAAGCTTTCTTT.

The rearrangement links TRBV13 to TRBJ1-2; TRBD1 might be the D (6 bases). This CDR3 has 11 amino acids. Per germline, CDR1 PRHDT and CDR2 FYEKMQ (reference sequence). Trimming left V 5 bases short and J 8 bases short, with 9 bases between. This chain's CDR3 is CASSPQGGYTF. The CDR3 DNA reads TGTGCCAGCAGCCCACAGGGCGGCTACACCTTC.

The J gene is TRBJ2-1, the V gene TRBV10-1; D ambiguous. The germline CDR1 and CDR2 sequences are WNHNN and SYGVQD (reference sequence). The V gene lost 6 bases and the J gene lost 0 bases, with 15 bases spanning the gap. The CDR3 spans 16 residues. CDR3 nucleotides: TGCGCCAGCAGCTCGGCCAGTCCTAGCTCCTACAATGAGCAGTTCTTC. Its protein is CASSSASPSSYNEQFF.

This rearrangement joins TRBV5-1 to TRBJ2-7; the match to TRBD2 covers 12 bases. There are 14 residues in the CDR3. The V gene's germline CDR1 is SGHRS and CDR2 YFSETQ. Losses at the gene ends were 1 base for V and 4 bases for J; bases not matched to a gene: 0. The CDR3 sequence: CASSLTSGRYEQYF. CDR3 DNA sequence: TGCGCCAGCAGCTTGACTAGCGGGAGGTACGAGCAGTACTTC.

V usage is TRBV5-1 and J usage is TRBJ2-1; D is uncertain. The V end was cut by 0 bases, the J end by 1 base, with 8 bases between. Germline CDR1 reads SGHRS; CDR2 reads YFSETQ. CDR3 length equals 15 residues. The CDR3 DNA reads TGCGCCAGCAGCTTGGGACCGGGTTCCTACAATGAGCAGTTCTTC. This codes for CASSLGPGSYNEQFF.

CDR3 amino acids: CASSRDSVYGYTF. CDR3 nucleotides: TGTGCCAGCAGCAGGGACAGTGTGTATGGCTACACCTTC. The V gene is TRBV11-2, the J gene TRBJ1-2, with TRBD1 matching over 7 bases. J gave up 5 bases and V 5 bases, and 5 bases lay outside the gene matches. This CDR3 comprises 13 residues. The germline V gene has CDR1 SGHAT and CDR2 FQNNGV. The entire variable domain, with the rest obtained from reference TRBV11-2 and TRBJ1-2, is as follows: EAGVAQSPRYKIIEKRQSVAFWCNPISGHATLYWYQQILGQGPKLLIQFQNNGVVDDSQLPKDRFSAERLKGVDSTLKIQPAKLEDSAVYLCASSRDSVYGYTFGSGTRLTVV.